Listed below are T cell receptor beta chains from one sample, sequenced in a study of beta chain features in type 1 diabetes. TCRdb's table, derived via immunoSEQ multiplex PCR, lists solely in-frame clones and lacks some. The table lists 200,000 to 300,000 clones, roughly 10% of them singletons. Specimen: naive CD4+ T cells from blood. The source is a man younger than 40 with type 1 diabetes. The CDR3 runs from the conserved cysteine through the conserved F or W. D genes are given only for firm matches. Expanded clones are given a class, and other clones once, few, many or no size at all.

cdr3_nt cdr3_aa j_call v_call clone_size d_call
TGTGCCAGCAGTGTACCGGGACTAGCGAGGACCGGGGAGCTGTTTTTT CASSVPGLARTGELFF TRBJ2-2 TRBV6-1 few TRBD2
TGTGCCACCAGCAGACCAGGCACAGATACGCAGTATTTT CATSRPGTDTQYF TRBJ2-3 TRBV15 few -
TGTGCCAGCAGCTTAAATCCGGCCAGGGGTTCCTACAATGAGCAGTTCTTC CASSLNPARGSYNEQFF TRBJ2-1 TRBV11-2 - -
TGTGCCAGCAGCTTAGCCAGGACAGCCGGCACAGATACGCAGTATTTT CASSLARTAGTDTQYF TRBJ2-3 TRBV7-9 - -
TGTGCCAGCAGCTTAGGCGGGGGAGGGCAGTTCTTC CASSLGGGGQFF TRBJ2-1 TRBV7-2 few TRBD2
TGTGCCAGCAGCCCCGGGACTAGCGGGGGAAATCTCCACGAGCAGTACTTC CASSPGTSGGNLHEQYF TRBJ2-7 TRBV6-4 few TRBD2
TGTGCCACCAGCTGGGGAGGTTCCTATGGCTACACCTTC CATSWGGSYGYTF TRBJ1-2 TRBV15 few -
TGTGCCAGCAGCTTTAGCGGTAGCTCCTACGAGCAGTACTTC CASSFSGSSYEQYF TRBJ2-7 TRBV7-8 - -
TGTGCCAGCAGTGGACAGGGACCTCAACAGACCCAGTACTTC CASSGQGPQQTQYF TRBJ2-5 TRBV2 - TRBD1
TGTGCCAGCAGCTTAGAGTCGGCCTACAATGAGCAGTTCTTC CASSLESAYNEQFF TRBJ2-1 TRBV11-2 few -
TGTGCCAGCAGCTCAAGACAGGGTACGAATTCACCCCTCCACTTT CASSSRQGTNSPLHF TRBJ1-6 TRBV7-3 - TRBD1
TGTGCCTGGAGTCGGAGGGAGGTCCGCACCTTC CAWSRREVRTF TRBJ1-2 TRBV30 few -
TGTGCCAGCAGTTACTCTGACAGGACCGGCGAGCAGTACTTC CASSYSDRTGEQYF TRBJ2-7 TRBV6-5 - -
TGTGCCAGCAGCGTAGGTCCGGGGGGCTACGAGCAGTACTTC CASSVGPGGYEQYF TRBJ2-7 TRBV9 - TRBD2
TGTGCCAGCAGCGTCTCGGGTAGCGGGGGTCCCAGCACAGATACGCAGTATTTT CASSVSGSGGPSTDTQYF TRBJ2-3 TRBV9 - TRBD2
TGTGCCAGCAGCTTAGGGGGCGACCGTGCAGATACGCAGTATTTT CASSLGGDRADTQYF TRBJ2-3 TRBV11-3 - -
TGTGCCAGCAGCTTAGGGGCAGGGTACGAGACCCAGTACTTC CASSLGAGYETQYF TRBJ2-5 TRBV7-9 - -
TGCAGCGTCGGGCGGCTAGCGGGGGGACAGACCCAGTACTTC CSVGRLAGGQTQYF TRBJ2-5 TRBV29-1 - TRBD2
TGTGCCAGCTCCCTCCTTGTCGGGACCCAGTACTTC CASSLLVGTQYF TRBJ2-5 TRBV7-9 - -
TGTGCCAGCAGTTTACCCGGGACAGGGGGCGCGGGTACGCAGTATTTT CASSLPGTGGAGTQYF TRBJ2-3 TRBV28 few TRBD1
TGTGCCAGCGACAGGGGCTCCTACGAGCAGTACTTC CASDRGSYEQYF TRBJ2-7 TRBV6-1 few TRBD1
TGTGCCAGCAGTTTGAGAGAGACCCAGTACTTC CASSLRETQYF TRBJ2-5 TRBV2 few -
TGTGCCAGCAGCCGCCCCGGGTTTAGCTATGGCTACACCTTC CASSRPGFSYGYTF TRBJ1-2 TRBV7-2 - -
TGTGCCAGCAGCTTAGCCACAGGGGGGGAGGATGAGCAGTTCTTC CASSLATGGEDEQFF TRBJ2-1 TRBV7-9 - -